This entry describes one T cell receptor (beta chain). Its antigen is unknown. This sample was taken from a study of T cell clones after liver transplantation. Study overall: Pre-transplant mixed lymphocyte reactions yielded third-party-reactive TCRbeta sequences as comparators for graft-donor-reactive sequences. Tolerant meant at least one year fully off immunosuppression without liver enzymes above twice normal. General observations from the study: Conclusions were preliminary, with small, heterogeneous patient groups.

The V gene lost 3 bases and the J gene lost 5 bases, with 11 bases spanning the gap. The length of the CDR3 is 13 residues. The germline CDR1 and CDR2 sequences are SGHRS and YFSETQ. Measured with immunoSEQ multiplex PCR; TCRdb has only the in-frame clones, and not every one. In the table there are 50,000 to 55,000 clones, approximately 71% of which are singletons. The chain uses TRBV5-1 and TRBJ2-5; tentatively, D is TRBD2 (7 bases). The receptor was isolated from a human patient who received a liver transplant. Some T cells may be graft donor cells. The input for sequencing was CD4+ T cells from blood, taken roughly 55 months after liver transplant. CDR3 sequence (DNA): TGCGCCAGCAGCTGGGGGGGCGGTGAGACCCAGTACTTC. Translation: CASSWGGGETQYF.